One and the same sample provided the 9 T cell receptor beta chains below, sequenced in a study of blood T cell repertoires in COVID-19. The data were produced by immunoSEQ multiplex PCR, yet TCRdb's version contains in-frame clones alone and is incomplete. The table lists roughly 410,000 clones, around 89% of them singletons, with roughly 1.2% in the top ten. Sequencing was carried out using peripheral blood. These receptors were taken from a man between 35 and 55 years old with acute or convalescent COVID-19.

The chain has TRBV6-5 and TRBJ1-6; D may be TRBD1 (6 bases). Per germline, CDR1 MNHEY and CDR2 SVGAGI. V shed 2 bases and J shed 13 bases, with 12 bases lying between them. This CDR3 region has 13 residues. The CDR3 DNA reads TGTGCCAGCAGTTACGGACAGCTTTATCCCCTCCACTTT. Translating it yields CASSYGQLYPLHF.

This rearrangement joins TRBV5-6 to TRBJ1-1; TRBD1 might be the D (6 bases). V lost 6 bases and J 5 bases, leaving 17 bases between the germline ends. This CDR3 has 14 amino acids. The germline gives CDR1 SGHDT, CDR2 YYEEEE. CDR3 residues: CASNALTGGTEAFF. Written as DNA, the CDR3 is TGTGCCAGCAACGCCTTGACAGGCGGAACTGAAGCTTTCTTT.

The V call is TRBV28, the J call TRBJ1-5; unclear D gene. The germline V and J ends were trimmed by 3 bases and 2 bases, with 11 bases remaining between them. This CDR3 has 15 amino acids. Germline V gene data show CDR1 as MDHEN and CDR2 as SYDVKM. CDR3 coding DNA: TGTGCCAGCAGTTTCACGACAATGGGCAATCAGCCCCAGCATTTT. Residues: CASSFTTMGNQPQHF.

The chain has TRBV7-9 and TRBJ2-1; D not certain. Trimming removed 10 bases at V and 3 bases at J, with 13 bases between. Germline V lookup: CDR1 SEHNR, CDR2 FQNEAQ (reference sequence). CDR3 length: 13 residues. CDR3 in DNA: TGTGCCACTCGACTGTCGCACTACAATGAGCAGTTCTTC. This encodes CATRLSHYNEQFF.

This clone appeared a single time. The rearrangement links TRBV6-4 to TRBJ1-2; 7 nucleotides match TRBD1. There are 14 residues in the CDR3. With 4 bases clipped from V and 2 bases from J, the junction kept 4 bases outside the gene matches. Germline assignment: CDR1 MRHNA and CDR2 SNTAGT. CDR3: CASSGSGGNYGYTF. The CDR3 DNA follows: TGTGCCAGCAGTGGGTCAGGGGGGAACTATGGCTACACCTTC.

CDR3 sequence: CASTSGTGLNYGYTF. The DNA of the CDR3 is TGCGCCAGCACCTCCGGGACAGGGCTTAACTATGGCTACACCTTC. This chain links TRBV5-1 with TRBJ1-2; 9 bases map to TRBD1. The CDR3 is made up of 15 amino acids. CDR1 and CDR2 from the germline V gene are SGHRS and YFSETQ. Trimming cost V 6 bases and J 1 base; bases outside gene matches: 7.

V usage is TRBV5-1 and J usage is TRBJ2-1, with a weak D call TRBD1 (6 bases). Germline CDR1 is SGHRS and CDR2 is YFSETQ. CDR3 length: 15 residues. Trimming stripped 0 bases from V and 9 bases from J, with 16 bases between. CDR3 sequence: CASSLAGAGPSEQFF. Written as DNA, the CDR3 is TGCGCCAGCAGCTTGGCAGGGGCTGGTCCCAGTGAGCAGTTCTTC.

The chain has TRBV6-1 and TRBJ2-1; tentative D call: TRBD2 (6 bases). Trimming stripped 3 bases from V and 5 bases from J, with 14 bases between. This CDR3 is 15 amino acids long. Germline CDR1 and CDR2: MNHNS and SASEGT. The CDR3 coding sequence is TGTGCCAGCAGTGATGACGGGAGAACCAACAATGAGCAGTTCTTC. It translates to CASSDDGRTNNEQFF.

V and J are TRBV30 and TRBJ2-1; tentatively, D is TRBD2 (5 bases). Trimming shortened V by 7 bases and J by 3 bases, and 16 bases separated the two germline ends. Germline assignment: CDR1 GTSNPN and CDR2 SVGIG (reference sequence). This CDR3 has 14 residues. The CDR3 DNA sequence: TGTGCCTCCCGCGGAAGCGGCTTCTACAATGAGCAGTTCTTC. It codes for CASRGSGFYNEQFF. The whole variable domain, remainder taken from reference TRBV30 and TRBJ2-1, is SQTIHQWPATLVQPVGSPLSLECTVEGTSNPNLYWYRQAAGRGLQLLFYSVGIGQISSEVPQNLSASRPQDRQFILSSKKLLLSDSGFYLCASRGSGFYNEQFFGPGTRLTVL.